A selection of T cell receptor beta chains follows, all from one sample in a study of blood T cell repertoires in COVID-19. The table came from immunoSEQ multiplex PCR; TCRdb's copy has only in-frame clones and leaves some out. The data show 140,000 or so clones, roughly 89% seen once. Sequenced input: peripheral blood. The source of these receptors is a man aged 25-45 years with COVID-19, enrolled during active disease. The CDR3 runs from the conserved cysteine through the conserved F or W. D genes are given only for firm matches. Expanded clones are given a class, and other clones once, few, many or no size at all.

d_call	clone_size	v_call	j_call	cdr3_nt	cdr3_aa
.	.	TRBV12-3/TRBV12-4	TRBJ2-7	TGTGCCAGCAGTTTAGCGCCGAAGGAGCTGGTCTACTTC	CASSLAPKELVYF
TRBD1	.	TRBV6-2/TRBV6-3	TRBJ2-1	TGTGCCAGCAGTTACGGGAGACAGGGAAGCAATGAGCAGTTCTTC	CASSYGRQGSNEQFF
TRBD2	.	TRBV6-5	TRBJ2-3	TGTGCCAGCAGGTGGACTAGCGGGCTAGATACGCAGTATTTT	CASRWTSGLDTQYF
.	few	TRBV28	TRBJ1-5	TGTGCCAGCAGTTTCCGGCGGGGGTACCAGCCCCAGCATTTT	CASSFRRGYQPQHF
.	.	TRBV23-1	TRBJ2-7	TGCGCCAGCAGTCGACTCACAGGGGGGAGTACGGCGGGAGGGCCCCACGAGCAGTACTTC	CASSRLTGGSTAGGPHEQYF
.	.	TRBV11-2	TRBJ1-6	TGTGCCAGCAGGGAGACGGCGTATAATTCACCCCTCCACTTT	CASRETAYNSPLHF
.	.	TRBV27	TRBJ2-5	TGTGCCACCAGTTCCACCCCACAGTACCAAGAGACCCAGTACTTC	CATSSTPQYQETQYF
.	.	TRBV14	TRBJ2-1	TGTGCCAGCAGCCAAGAAACTACGGGGGGCGATCCTATCTTC	CASSQETTGGDPIF
.	.	TRBV7-2	TRBJ2-5	TGTGCCAGCAGCTTCAGGGGGCTAGCGGGAACAGAGACCCAGTACTTC	CASSFRGLAGTETQYF
.	.	TRBV12-3/TRBV12-4	TRBJ1-2	TGTGCCAGCAGTCCTGGACAGAACTATGGCTACACCTTC	CASSPGQNYGYTF
TRBD1	.	TRBV30	TRBJ1-6	TGTGCCTGGAGGAACCAGGGGGGATATAATTCACCCCTCCACTTT	CAWRNQGGYNSPLHF
.	.	TRBV6-5	TRBJ1-2	TGTGCCAGCAGTCCCGGACAGTTCATCTATGGCTACACCTTC	CASSPGQFIYGYTF
TRBD1	.	TRBV7-2	TRBJ1-6	TGTGCCAGCAGCTTACTCTCCGGGACAGGGGTTTCACCCCTCCACTTT	CASSLLSGTGVSPLHF
TRBD1	.	TRBV29-1	TRBJ2-5	TGCAGCGCTGAGACAGGGAGAGGGGAGACCCAGTACTTC	CSAETGRGETQYF
.	.	TRBV5-5	TRBJ1-1	TGTGCCAGCAGCTTACAGGGTACCCGGCGTGCTTTCTTT	CASSLQGTRRAFF
TRBD1	.	TRBV2	TRBJ2-1	TGTGCCAGCAGTCGGGACAGGGACTACAATGAGCAGTTCTTC	CASSRDRDYNEQFF
TRBD1	.	TRBV5-6	TRBJ1-5	TGTGCCAGCCACAAGACAGGGATTAGCAATCAGCCCCAGCATTTT	CASHKTGISNQPQHF
.	once	TRBV28	TRBJ1-2	TGTGCCAGCAGTTTGACAACGAACTATGGCTACACCTTC	CASSLTTNYGYTF
.	.	TRBV5-6	TRBJ2-7	TGTGCCAGCAGCTTGGCTAGGGGGATCTACGAGCAGTACTTC	CASSLARGIYEQYF
TRBD2	.	TRBV6-5	TRBJ2-2	TGTGCCAGCAGCCAAGCGGGAGGTCTTACCGGGGAGCTGTTTTTT	CASSQAGGLTGELFF
.	.	TRBV20-1	TRBJ1-5	TGCAGTGCTAGTCAGGGGAGCAATCAGCCCCAGCATTTT	CSASQGSNQPQHF
TRBD2	.	TRBV20-1	TRBJ2-3	TGCAGCGGGAGGGGGGCAGATACGCAGTATTTT	CSGRGADTQYF
.	.	TRBV24-1	TRBJ2-5	TGTGCCACCAGTGACCGCGCGGGACGAGAGACCCAGTACTTC	CATSDRAGRETQYF
TRBD1	.	TRBV28	TRBJ1-2	TGTGCCAGCAGCCCAGGGGGTATAAACTATGGCTACACCTTC	CASSPGGINYGYTF
.	.	TRBV28	TRBJ1-5	TGTGCCAGCAGTCCAGGTGTGGGCAATCAGCCCCAGCATTTT	CASSPGVGNQPQHF
.	.	TRBV6-5	TRBJ2-2	TGTGCCAGCAGTCTCCTCGGGGAGCTGTTTTTT	CASSLLGELFF
.	.	TRBV30	TRBJ1-5	TGTGCCTGGAGTGTAGGAGGGACTCAGCCCCAGCATTTT	CAWSVGGTQPQHF
TRBD1	.	TRBV4-1	TRBJ1-6	TGCGCCAGCGTCAACTCCAGGGGGCAGTCACCCCTCCACTTT	CASVNSRGQSPLHF
TRBD1	.	TRBV4-3	TRBJ1-1	TGCGCCAGCAGCCAAGGGGGACAGGGTTTCTTT	CASSQGGQGFF
.	many	TRBV5-1	TRBJ2-3	TGCGCCAGCAGGGCGGGACAGAGCACAGATACGCAGTATTTT	CASRAGQSTDTQYF